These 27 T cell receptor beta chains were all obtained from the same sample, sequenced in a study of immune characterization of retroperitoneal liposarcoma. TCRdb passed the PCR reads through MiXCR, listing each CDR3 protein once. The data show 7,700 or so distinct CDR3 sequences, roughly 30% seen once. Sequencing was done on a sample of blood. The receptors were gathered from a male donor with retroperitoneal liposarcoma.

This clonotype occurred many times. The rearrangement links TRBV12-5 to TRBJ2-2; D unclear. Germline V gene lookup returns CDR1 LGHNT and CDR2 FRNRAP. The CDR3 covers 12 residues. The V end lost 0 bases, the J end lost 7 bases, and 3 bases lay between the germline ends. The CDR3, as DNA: TGTGCTAGTGGTTTGGTAGGCGGGGAGCTGTTTTTT. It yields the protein CASGLVGGELFF.

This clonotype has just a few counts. CDR3 amino acids: CASSSGLTPSTDTQYF. The CDR3 coding sequence is TGTGCCAGCAGCTCGGGACTGACGCCTAGCACAGATACGCAGTATTTT. This chain connects TRBV11-3 to TRBJ2-3; TRBD2 might be the D (6 bases). The V end lost 4 bases, the J end lost 0 bases, and 14 bases lay between the germline ends. The CDR3 has 16 amino acids. CDR1 is SGHNT and CDR2 is YENEEA in the germline V gene. Full variable domain (outside the CDR3, taken from reference TRBV11-3 and TRBJ2-3): EAGVVQSPRYKIIEKKQPVAFWCNPISGHNTLYWYLQNLGQGPELLIRYENEEAVDDSQLPKDRFSAERLKGVDSTLKIQPAELGDSAVYLCASSSGLTPSTDTQYFGPGTRLTVL.

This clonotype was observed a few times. CDR3 bases: TGCAGTGCTCTAAAGATGACTGGCACCGGGGAGCTGTTTTTT. This encodes CSALKMTGTGELFF. The chain uses TRBV20-1 and TRBJ2-2; no clear D gene. The CDR3 is 14 residues long. Germline CDR1 DFQATT, CDR2 SNEGSKA (reference sequence). Trimming stripped 5 bases from V and 4 bases from J, with 14 bases between.

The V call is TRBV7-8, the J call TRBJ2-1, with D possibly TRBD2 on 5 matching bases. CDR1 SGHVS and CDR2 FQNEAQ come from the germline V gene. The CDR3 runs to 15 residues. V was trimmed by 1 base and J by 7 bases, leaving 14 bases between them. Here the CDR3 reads CASSLGLYTGNEQFF. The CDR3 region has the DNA TGTGCCAGCAGCTTAGGGCTCTATACGGGGAATGAGCAGTTCTTC.

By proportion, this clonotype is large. CDR3 DNA sequence: TGTGCCAGCAGCTCTGGAGGGTGGACTGAAGCTTTCTTT. This codes for CASSSGGWTEAFF. V usage is TRBV6-1 and J usage is TRBJ1-1; D is uncertain. Trimming left V 6 bases short and J 5 bases short, with 13 bases between. The CDR3 runs to 13 residues. In germline, CDR1 is MNHNS, CDR2 SASEGT.

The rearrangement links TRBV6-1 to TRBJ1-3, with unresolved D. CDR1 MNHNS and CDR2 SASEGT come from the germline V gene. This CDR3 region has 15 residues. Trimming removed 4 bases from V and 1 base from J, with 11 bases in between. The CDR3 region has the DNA TGTGCCAGCAGTGCGAGTGGAGGTTCTGGAAACACCATATATTTT. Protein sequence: CASSASGGSGNTIYF.

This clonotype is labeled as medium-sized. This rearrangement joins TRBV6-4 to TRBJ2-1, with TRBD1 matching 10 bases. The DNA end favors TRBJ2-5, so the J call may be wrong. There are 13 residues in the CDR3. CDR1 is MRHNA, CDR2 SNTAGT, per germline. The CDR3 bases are TGTGCCAGCAGTGACAGGACAGGGGGGGCCCAGTACTTC. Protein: CASSDRTGGAQYF.

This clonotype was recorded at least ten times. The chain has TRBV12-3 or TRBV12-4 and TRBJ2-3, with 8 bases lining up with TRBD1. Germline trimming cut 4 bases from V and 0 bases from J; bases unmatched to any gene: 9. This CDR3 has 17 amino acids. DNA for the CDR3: TGTGCCAGCAGTTCCGGCACTCGGACAGGGAGCACAGATACGCAGTATTTT. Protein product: CASSSGTRTGSTDTQYF.

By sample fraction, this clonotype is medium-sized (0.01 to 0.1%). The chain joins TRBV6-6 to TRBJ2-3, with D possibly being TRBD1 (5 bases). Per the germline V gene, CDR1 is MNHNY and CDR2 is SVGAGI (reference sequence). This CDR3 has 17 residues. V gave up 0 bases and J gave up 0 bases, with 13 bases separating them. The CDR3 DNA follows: TGTGCCAGCAGTTACTCGATGCAGGGCCGGAGCACAGATACGCAGTATTTT. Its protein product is CASSYSMQGRSTDTQYF.

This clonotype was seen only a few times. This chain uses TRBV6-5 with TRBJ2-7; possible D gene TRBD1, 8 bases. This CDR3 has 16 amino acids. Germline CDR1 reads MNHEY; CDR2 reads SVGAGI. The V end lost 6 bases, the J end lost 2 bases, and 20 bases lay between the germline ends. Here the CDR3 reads CASRPGGTGETYEQYF. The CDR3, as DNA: TGTGCCAGCAGGCCCGGGGGGACAGGCGAAACCTACGAGCAGTACTTC.

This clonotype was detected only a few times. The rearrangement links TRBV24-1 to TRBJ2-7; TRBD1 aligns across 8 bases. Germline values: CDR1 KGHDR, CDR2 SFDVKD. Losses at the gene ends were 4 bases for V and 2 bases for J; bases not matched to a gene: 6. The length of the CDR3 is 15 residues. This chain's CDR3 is CATSDLDRVAYEQYF. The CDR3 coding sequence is TGTGCCACCAGTGACCTGGACAGGGTAGCCTACGAGCAGTACTTC.

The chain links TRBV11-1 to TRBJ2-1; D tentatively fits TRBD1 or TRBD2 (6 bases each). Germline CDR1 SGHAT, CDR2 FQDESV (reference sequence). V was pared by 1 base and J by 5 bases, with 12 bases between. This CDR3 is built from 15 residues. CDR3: CASSLDWGAHNEQFF. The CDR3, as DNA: TGTGCCAGCAGCTTAGACTGGGGGGCCCACAATGAGCAGTTCTTC.

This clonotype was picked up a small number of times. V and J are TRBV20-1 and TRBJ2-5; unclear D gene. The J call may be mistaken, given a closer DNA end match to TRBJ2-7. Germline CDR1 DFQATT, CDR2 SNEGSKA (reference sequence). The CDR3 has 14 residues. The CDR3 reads CSAREQTHLYEQYF. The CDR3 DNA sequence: TGCAGTGCTAGAGAACAGACACACCTCTACGAGCAGTACTTC.

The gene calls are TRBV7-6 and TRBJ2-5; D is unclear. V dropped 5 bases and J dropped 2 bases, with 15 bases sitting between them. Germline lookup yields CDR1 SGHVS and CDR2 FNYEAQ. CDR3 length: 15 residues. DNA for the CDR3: TGTGCCAGCAGCCCGGTTAGGGCCGTACAAGAGACCCAGTACTTC. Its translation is CASSPVRAVQETQYF. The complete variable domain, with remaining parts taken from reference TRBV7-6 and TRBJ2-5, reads GAGVSQSPRYKVTKRGQDVALRCDPISGHVSLYWYRQALGQGPEFLTYFNYEAQQDKSGLPNDRFSAERPEGSISTLTIQRTEQRDSAMYRCASSPVRAVQETQYFGPGTRLLVL.

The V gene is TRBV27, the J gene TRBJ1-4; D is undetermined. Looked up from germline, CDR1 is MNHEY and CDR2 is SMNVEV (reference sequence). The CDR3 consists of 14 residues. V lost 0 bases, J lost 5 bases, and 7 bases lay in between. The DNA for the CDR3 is TGTGCCAGCAGTTTATCGTACCGGAATGAAAAACTGTTTTTT. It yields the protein CASSLSYRNEKLFF. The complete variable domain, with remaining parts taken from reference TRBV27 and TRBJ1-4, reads EAQVTQNPRYLITVTGKKLTVTCSQNMNHEYMSWYRQDPGLGLRQIYYSMNVEVTDKGDVPEGYKVSRKEKRNFPLILESPSPNQTSLYFCASSLSYRNEKLFFGSGTQLSVL.

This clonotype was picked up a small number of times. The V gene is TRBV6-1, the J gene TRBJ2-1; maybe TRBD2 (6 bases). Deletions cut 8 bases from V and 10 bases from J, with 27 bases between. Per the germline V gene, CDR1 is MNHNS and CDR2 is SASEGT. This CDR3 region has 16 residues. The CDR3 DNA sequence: TGTGCCAGCGCACATAGCGGCGGTACCCTATACGAGGAGCAGTTCTTC. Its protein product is CASAHSGGTLYEEQFF.

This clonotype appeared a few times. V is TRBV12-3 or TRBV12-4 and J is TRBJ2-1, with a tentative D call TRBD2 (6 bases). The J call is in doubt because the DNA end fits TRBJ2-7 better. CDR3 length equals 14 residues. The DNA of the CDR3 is TGTGCCAGCAGGGGGTCCGGGGGAGGAGATGAGCAGTACTTC. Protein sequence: CASRGSGGGDEQYF.

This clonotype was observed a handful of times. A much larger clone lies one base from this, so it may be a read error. The CDR3 loop is CASSLSGIGTRNEQYF. For the CDR3, the DNA is TGTGCCAGCAGCCTAAGCGGGATAGGAACACGTAATGAGCAGTACTTC. The rearrangement uses TRBV6-1 and TRBJ2-1; the match to TRBD2 covers 7 bases. The J call is uncertain, as TRBJ2-7 better fits the DNA end. Germline values: CDR1 MNHNS, CDR2 SASEGT. The CDR3 is 16 amino acids.

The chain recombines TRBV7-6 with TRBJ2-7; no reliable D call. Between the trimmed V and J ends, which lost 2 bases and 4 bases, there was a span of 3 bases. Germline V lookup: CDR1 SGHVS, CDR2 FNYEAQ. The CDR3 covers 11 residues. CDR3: CASSLSYEQYF. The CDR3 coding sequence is TGTGCCAGCAGCTTATCGTACGAGCAGTACTTC.

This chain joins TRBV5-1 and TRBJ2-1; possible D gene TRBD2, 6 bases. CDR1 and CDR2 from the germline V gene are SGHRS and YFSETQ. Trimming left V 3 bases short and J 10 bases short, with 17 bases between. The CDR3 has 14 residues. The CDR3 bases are TGCGCCAGCAGCTGGGGGACTCCCGTGGTAGAGCAGTTCTTC. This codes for CASSWGTPVVEQFF.

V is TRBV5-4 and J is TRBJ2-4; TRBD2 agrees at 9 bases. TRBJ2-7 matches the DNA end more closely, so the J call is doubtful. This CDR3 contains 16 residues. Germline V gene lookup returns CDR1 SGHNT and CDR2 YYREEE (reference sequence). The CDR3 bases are TGTGCCAGCAGCGAACCCGGGACTAGCTACGCCTACGAGCAGTACTTC. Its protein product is CASSEPGTSYAYEQYF.

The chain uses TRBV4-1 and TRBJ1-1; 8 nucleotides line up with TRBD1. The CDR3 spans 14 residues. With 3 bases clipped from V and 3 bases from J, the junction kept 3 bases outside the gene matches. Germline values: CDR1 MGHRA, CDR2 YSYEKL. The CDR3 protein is CASSHRQGYTEAFF. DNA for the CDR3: TGCGCCAGCAGCCACCGACAGGGGTACACTGAAGCTTTCTTT.

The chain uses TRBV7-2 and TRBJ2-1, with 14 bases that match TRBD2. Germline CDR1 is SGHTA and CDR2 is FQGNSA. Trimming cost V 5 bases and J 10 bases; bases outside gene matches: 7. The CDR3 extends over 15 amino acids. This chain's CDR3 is CASSPKGTSGSEQFF. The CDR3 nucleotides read TGTGCCAGCAGCCCGAAAGGGACTAGCGGGAGCGAGCAGTTCTTC.

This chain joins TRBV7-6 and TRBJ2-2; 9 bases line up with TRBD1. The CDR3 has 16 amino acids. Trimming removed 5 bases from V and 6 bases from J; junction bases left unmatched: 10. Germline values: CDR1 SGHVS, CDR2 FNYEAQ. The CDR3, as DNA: TGTGCCAGCAGCCTAGGGACAGGGAGGGTCCCCGGGGAGCTGTTTTTT. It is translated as CASSLGTGRVPGELFF.

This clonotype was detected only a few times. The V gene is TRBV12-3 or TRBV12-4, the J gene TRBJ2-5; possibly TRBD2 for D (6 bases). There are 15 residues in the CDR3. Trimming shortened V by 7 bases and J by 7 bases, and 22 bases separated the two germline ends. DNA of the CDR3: TGTGCCAGCAAGATGGACCCTGGGGGGTTTGTGACCCAGTACTTC. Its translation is CASKMDPGGFVTQYF.

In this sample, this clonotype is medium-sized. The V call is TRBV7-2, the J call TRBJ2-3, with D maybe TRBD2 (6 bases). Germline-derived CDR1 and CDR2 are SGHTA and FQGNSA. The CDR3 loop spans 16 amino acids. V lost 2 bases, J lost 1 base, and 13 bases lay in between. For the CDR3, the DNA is TGTGCCAGCAGCTTAACTACGGGAGCGGGCACAGATACGCAGTATTTT. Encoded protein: CASSLTTGAGTDTQYF.

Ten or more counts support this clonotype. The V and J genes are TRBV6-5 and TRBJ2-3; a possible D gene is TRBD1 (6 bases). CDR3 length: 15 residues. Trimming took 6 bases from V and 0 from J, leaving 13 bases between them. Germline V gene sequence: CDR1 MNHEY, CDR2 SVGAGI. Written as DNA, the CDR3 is TGTGCCAGCAGGCAACAGGGCCGGAGCACAGATACGCAGTATTTT. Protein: CASRQQGRSTDTQYF.